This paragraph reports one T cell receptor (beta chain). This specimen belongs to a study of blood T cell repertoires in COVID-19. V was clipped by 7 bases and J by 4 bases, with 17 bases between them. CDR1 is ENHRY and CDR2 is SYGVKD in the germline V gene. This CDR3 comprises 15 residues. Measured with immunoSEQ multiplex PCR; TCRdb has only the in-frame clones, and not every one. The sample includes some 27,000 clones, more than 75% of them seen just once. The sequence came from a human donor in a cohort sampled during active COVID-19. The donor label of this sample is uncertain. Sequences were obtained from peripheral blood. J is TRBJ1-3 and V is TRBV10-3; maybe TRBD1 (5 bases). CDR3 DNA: TGTGCCATCACAGGGTCAGGCCCGCCAGGAAACACCATATATTTT. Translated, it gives CAITGSGPPGNTIYF.